This TCR beta chain derives from a study of T cell responses to AZD1222 COVID-19 vaccine. Looking at the study overall: Analysis merged second doses at about 4 or about 12 weeks.

With regard to this clone: Its specificity is not known.

The CDR3 sequence is 16 residues long. The germline V and J ends were trimmed by 0 bases and 8 bases, with 15 bases remaining between them. In germline, CDR1 is SGHRS, CDR2 YFSETQ. Profiled with immunoSEQ multiplex PCR; TCRdb holds only in-frame clones, not every one. The sample consists of about 120,000 clones, roughly 89% of them appearing once. Overall study findings and caveats: Across the whole spike, CD4 TCRs peaked at regions 160-218 and 743-854. Donors in the cohort were predominantly white British and more often female, and clonal diversity was possibly underestimated.

The sequencing used peripheral blood, collected on day 0 of AZD1222 vaccination. The chain combines TRBV5-1 with TRBJ1-6; D is unresolved. This TCR came from an adult in good health. The CDR3 sequence is CASSLAGTLGDSPLHF. The CDR3 region has the DNA TGCGCCAGCAGCTTGGCGGGCACGCTTGGGGATTCACCCCTCCACTTT.